One and the same sample provided the 8 T cell receptor beta chains below, sequenced in a study of T cell responses to AZD1222 COVID-19 vaccine. This table comes from immunoSEQ multiplex PCR, and its TCRdb copy is limited to in-frame clones, with some not included. The sample has 100,000 or so clones, roughly 87% seen once. The source was peripheral blood, collected on day 0 of AZD1222 vaccination. Receptor source: an adult in good health.

The chain has TRBV15 and TRBJ1-2; TRBD1 is a possible D gene (6 bases). CDR1 is LNHNV and CDR2 is YYDKDF in the germline V gene (reference sequence). V was shortened by 0 bases and J by 6 bases, with 11 bases between the two germline ends. The CDR3 runs 14 residues. CDR3 protein: CATSRDRGWNGYTF. CDR3 DNA sequence: TGTGCCACCAGCAGAGACAGGGGTTGGAATGGCTACACCTTC. Full variable domain (outside the CDR3, taken from reference TRBV15 and TRBJ1-2): DAMVIQNPRYQVTQFGKPVTLSCSQTLNHNVMYWYQQKSSQAPKLLFHYYDKDFNNEADTPDNFQSRRPNTSFCFLDIRSPGLGDTAMYLCATSRDRGWNGYTFGSGTRLTVV.

J is TRBJ2-3 and V is TRBV5-1, with 13 bases fitting TRBD2. Germline loops: CDR1 SGHRS, CDR2 YFSETQ. The CDR3 loop spans 16 amino acids. Losses at the gene ends were 4 bases for V and 6 bases for J; bases not matched to a gene: 8. The CDR3 nucleotides read TGCGCCAGCAGCAAAGGGACTAGCGGGATAGAGGATACGCAGTATTTT. Translated, it gives CASSKGTSGIEDTQYF.

This chain links TRBV7-9 with TRBJ1-4; D is perhaps TRBD1 (5 bases). Germline CDR1 is SEHNR and CDR2 is FQNEAQ (reference sequence). The V gene lost 5 bases and the J gene lost 7 bases, with 17 bases spanning the gap. This CDR3 spans 15 amino acids. CDR3 sequence reads: CASSLREGFGEKLFF. Here the CDR3 DNA reads TGTGCCAGCAGCCTCAGAGAGGGGTTCGGTGAAAAACTGTTTTTT.

The chain recombines TRBV7-3 with TRBJ2-1; 7 nucleotides agree with TRBD2. V dropped 0 bases and J dropped 0; count of bases not matched to a gene: 5. The CDR3 covers 17 residues. CDR1 SGHTA and CDR2 FQGTGA come from the germline V gene. The CDR3 DNA is TGTGCCAGCAGCTTAACGCCGCGCGGGAGCTCCTACAATGAGCAGTTCTTC. Translating gives CASSLTPRGSSYNEQFF.

The V call is TRBV2, the J call TRBJ2-2; a weak D match, TRBD2 (5 bases). The CDR3 runs 15 residues. The germline gives CDR1 SNHLY, CDR2 FYNNEI. Trimming pared 7 bases from V and 1 base from J, leaving 13 bases between. The CDR3 is CASTPNRGNTGELFF. CDR3 DNA sequence: TGTGCCAGCACCCCGAACCGGGGGAACACCGGGGAGCTGTTTTTT.

The chain recombines TRBV19 with TRBJ2-1, with 14 bases fitting TRBD2. The CDR3 length is 13 residues. With 7 bases clipped from V and 14 bases from J, the junction kept 7 bases outside the gene matches. Per the germline V gene, CDR1 is LNHDA and CDR2 is SQIVND (reference sequence). The CDR3 spells CASTTTSGRAEFF. The CDR3 DNA reads as TGTGCCAGTACCACGACTAGCGGGAGGGCGGAGTTCTTC.

The rearrangement links TRBV27 to TRBJ2-2; unclear D gene. This CDR3 contains 13 residues. Per the germline V gene, CDR1 is MNHEY and CDR2 is SMNVEV (reference sequence). Deletions cut 5 bases from V and 6 bases from J, with 10 bases between. CDR3 loop: CASSQTNAGELFF. CDR3 coding DNA: TGTGCCAGCAGTCAAACTAACGCCGGGGAGCTGTTTTTT.

The V and J genes are TRBV30 and TRBJ2-5; tentatively, D is TRBD1 or TRBD2 (6 bases each). With 0 bases removed from V and 4 bases from J, the gap between germline ends came to 9 bases. The CDR3 spans 13 residues. Germline V gene data show CDR1 as GTSNPN and CDR2 as SVGIG (reference sequence). As DNA, the CDR3 is TGTGCCTGGAGTGTGGGGGGCCGAGAGACCCAGTACTTC. It is translated as CAWSVGGRETQYF.